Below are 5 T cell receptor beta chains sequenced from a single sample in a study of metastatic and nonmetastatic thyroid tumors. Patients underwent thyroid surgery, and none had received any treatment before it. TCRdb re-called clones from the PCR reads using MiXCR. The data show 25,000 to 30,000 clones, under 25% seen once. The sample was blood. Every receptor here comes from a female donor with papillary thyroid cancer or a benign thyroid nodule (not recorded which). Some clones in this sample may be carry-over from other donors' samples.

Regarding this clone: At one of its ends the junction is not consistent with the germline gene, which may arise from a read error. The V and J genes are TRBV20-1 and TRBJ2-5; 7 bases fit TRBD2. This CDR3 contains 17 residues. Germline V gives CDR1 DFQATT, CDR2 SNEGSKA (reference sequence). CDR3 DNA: TGCAGTGCTAGAGGTCGGATGCGTAGCGGGTTGAGAGAGACCGAGTACTTC. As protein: CSARGRMRSGLRETEYF.

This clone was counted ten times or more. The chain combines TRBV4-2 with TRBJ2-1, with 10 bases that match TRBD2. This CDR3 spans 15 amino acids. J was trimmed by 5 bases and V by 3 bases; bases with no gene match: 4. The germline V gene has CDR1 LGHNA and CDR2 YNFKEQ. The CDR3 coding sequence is TGTGCCAGCAGCCAGAGCGGGAGGGATAACAATGAGCAGTTCTTC. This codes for CASSQSGRDNNEQFF.

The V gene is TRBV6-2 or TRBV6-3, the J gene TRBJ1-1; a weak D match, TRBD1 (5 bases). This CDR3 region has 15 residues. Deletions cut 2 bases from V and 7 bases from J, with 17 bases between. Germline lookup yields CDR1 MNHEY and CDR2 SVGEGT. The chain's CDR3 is CASSYTYAGTDEAFF. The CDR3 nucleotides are TGTGCCAGCAGTTACACCTACGCCGGGACGGATGAAGCTTTCTTT.

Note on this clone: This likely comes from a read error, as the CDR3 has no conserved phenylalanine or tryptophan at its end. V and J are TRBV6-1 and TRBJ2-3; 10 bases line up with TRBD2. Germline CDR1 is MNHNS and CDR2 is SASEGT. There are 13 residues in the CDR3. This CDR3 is CSSSLAGADTQYS. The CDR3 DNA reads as TGTTCCAGCAGCCTAGCGGGAGCGGATACGCAGTATTCT.

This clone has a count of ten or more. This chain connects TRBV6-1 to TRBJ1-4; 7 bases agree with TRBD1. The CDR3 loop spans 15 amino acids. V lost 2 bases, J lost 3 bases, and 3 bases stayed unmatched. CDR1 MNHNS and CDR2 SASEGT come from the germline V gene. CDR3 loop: CASSEQGEANEKLFF. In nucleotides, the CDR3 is TGTGCCAGCAGTGAACAGGGGGAGGCTAATGAAAAACTGTTTTTT.